The 20 T cell receptor beta chains given below trace back to one sample, sequenced in a study of blood T cell repertoires in COVID-19. Some clones are missing from TCRdb's copy, which holds only in-frame ones; the method was immunoSEQ multiplex PCR. The sample holds roughly 230,000 clones, 65% to 85% seen once. Material: PBMCs or T cells enriched from blood (not recorded which). The receptors come from a man aged 45-65 years who had recovered from COVID-19.

This chain links TRBV5-1 with TRBJ2-3, with D possibly being TRBD1 (5 bases). The germline V gene encodes CDR1 SGHRS and CDR2 YFSETQ. The CDR3 spans 15 residues. V lost 7 bases and J 0 bases, leaving 15 bases between the germline ends. The CDR3 is CASGVGDSSTDTQYF. The CDR3 region has the DNA TGCGCCAGCGGCGTCGGAGACAGCAGCACAGATACGCAGTATTTT.

The chain uses TRBV24-1 and TRBJ2-3; TRBD1 matches 9 bases. The CDR3 covers 15 residues. Per the germline V gene, CDR1 is KGHDR and CDR2 is SFDVKD. V lost 9 bases, J lost 8 bases, and 14 bases stayed unmatched. This CDR3 reads CATESGGQGVGTQYF. DNA for the CDR3: TGTGCCACCGAATCCGGGGGACAGGGAGTGGGTACGCAGTATTTT.

The chain employs TRBV27 and TRBJ2-3, with 9 bases matching TRBD2. The V segment lost 0 bases and the J segment 3 bases; nucleotides outside the gene matches: 7. The germline CDR1 and CDR2 sequences are MNHEY and SMNVEV (reference sequence). The CDR3 covers 17 residues. CDR3 DNA sequence: TGTGCCAGCAGTTTATCCCTTGGTAGCGGGAGAACAGATACGCAGTATTTT. This encodes CASSLSLGSGRTDTQYF.

The chain uses TRBV10-3 and TRBJ1-2; the D gene is possibly TRBD1 (5 bases). The V gene's germline CDR1 is ENHRY and CDR2 SYGVKD. The CDR3 sequence is 14 residues long. V lost 3 bases and J lost 4, with 12 bases in between. The CDR3: CAISDRRGGYGYTF. The CDR3 DNA is TGTGCCATCAGTGACAGGAGGGGAGGCTATGGCTACACCTTC.

This chain uses TRBV12-3 or TRBV12-4 with TRBJ2-1; weak D call: TRBD2 (5 bases). V lost 5 bases to trimming and J lost 10 bases, with 9 bases between them. The CDR3 has 11 residues. The CDR3: CASSRRAEQFF. In nucleotides, the CDR3 is TGTGCCAGCAGTCGGCGGGCGGAGCAGTTCTTC.

The gene calls are TRBV19 and TRBJ1-1; possibly TRBD1 for D (6 bases). Germline lookup yields CDR1 LNHDA and CDR2 SQIVND (reference sequence). Trimming pared 4 bases from V and 5 bases from J, leaving 14 bases between. The CDR3 loop spans 14 amino acids. CDR3 DNA: TGTGCCAGTAGTAACTCCCGGGACAAAACTGAAGCTTTCTTT. It translates to CASSNSRDKTEAFF. Full variable domain (rest looked up from reference TRBV19 and TRBJ1-1): DGGITQSPKYLFRKEGQNVTLSCEQNLNHDAMYWYRQDPGQGLRLIYYSQIVNDFQKGDIAEGYSVSREKKESFPLTVTSAQKNPTAFYLCASSNSRDKTEAFFGQGTRLTVV.

This sequence joins TRBV7-2 and TRBJ2-3, with TRBD2 identical over 12 bases. The CDR3 has 17 amino acids. J lost 5 bases, V lost 4 bases, and 10 bases had no gene match. The V gene's germline CDR1 is SGHTA and CDR2 FQGNSA. CDR3 in amino acids: CASSSRPGLAGRDTQYF. The CDR3 DNA follows: TGTGCCAGCAGCTCGAGACCCGGACTAGCGGGAAGAGATACGCAGTATTTT.

This clone was picked up a small number of times. The genes are TRBV18 and TRBJ2-7; TRBD2 agrees at 14 bases. V gave up 0 bases and J gave up 4 bases; unmatched junction bases: 8. The CDR3 length is 18 residues. Germline assignment: CDR1 KGHSH and CDR2 LQKENI. This CDR3 is CASSPPAGTSGRIYEQYF. CDR3 DNA sequence: TGTGCCAGCTCACCACCGGCCGGGACTAGCGGGAGAATATACGAGCAGTACTTC.

The V gene is TRBV5-1, the J gene TRBJ1-2, with 7 bases matching TRBD1. Trimming took 4 bases from V and 4 from J; bases not matched to a gene: 10. From germline, CDR1 is SGHRS and CDR2 YFSETQ. The CDR3 contains 15 residues. The CDR3, as DNA: TGCGCCAGCAGCCCCGACCCCGGGACAGCCTATGGCTACACCTTC. Protein sequence: CASSPDPGTAYGYTF. Filled out from reference TRBV5-1 and TRBJ1-2, the complete variable domain reads KAGVTQTPRYLIKTRGQQVTLSCSPISGHRSVSWYQQTPGQGLQFLFEYFSETQRNKGNFPGRFSGRQFSNSRSEMNVSTLELGDSALYLCASSPDPGTAYGYTFGSGTRLTVV.

There are a few counts of this clone. The chain joins TRBV19 to TRBJ1-1; perhaps TRBD1 as D (6 bases). This CDR3 has 12 amino acids. V was pared by 5 bases and J by 10 bases, with 14 bases between. From germline, CDR1 is LNHDA and CDR2 SQIVND (reference sequence). The CDR3 loop reads CASSPWTDAAFF. CDR3 nucleotide sequence: TGTGCCAGTAGTCCCTGGACAGACGCAGCTTTCTTT.

The chain uses TRBV4-1 and TRBJ1-6, with D possibly matching TRBD1 (6 bases). The CDR3 covers 15 residues. The V end was cut by 0 bases, the J end by 8 bases, with 11 bases between. Per germline, CDR1 MGHRA and CDR2 YSYEKL. CDR3 sequence reads: CASSQEAGADSPLHF. CDR3 DNA sequence: TGCGCCAGCAGCCAAGAGGCAGGGGCTGATTCACCCCTCCACTTT.

This clone was found a few times. The chain combines TRBV18 with TRBJ1-4; possible D gene TRBD1, 5 bases. This CDR3 comprises 14 residues. Trimming left V 2 bases short and J 8 bases short, with 12 bases between. Germline CDR1 is KGHSH and CDR2 is LQKENI. CDR3 sequence reads: CASSPTRAGEKLFF. In nucleotides, the CDR3 is TGTGCCAGCTCACCAACCAGGGCGGGGGAAAAACTGTTTTTT.

The chain carries TRBV7-9 and TRBJ1-5; perhaps TRBD1 as D (5 bases). Germline-derived CDR1 and CDR2 are SEHNR and FQNEAQ (reference sequence). Trimming took 1 base from V and 7 from J, leaving 11 bases between them. The CDR3 has 14 residues. Here the CDR3 DNA reads TGTGCCAGCAGCTTAGGCGGGACCGCCCAGCCCCAGCATTTT. Translating it yields CASSLGGTAQPQHF.

This clone was seen a few times. V is TRBV3-1 (or the pseudogene TRBV3-2) and J is TRBJ1-2; D is undetermined. CDR3 length equals 13 residues. Looked up from germline, CDR1 is LGHDT and CDR2 is YNNKEL (reference sequence). V gave up 1 base and J gave up 8 bases, with 11 bases separating them. The CDR3 reads CASSQVTVGGYTF. The CDR3 nucleotides read TGTGCCAGCAGCCAAGTTACGGTCGGGGGCTACACCTTC.

In DNA, the CDR3 is TGTGCCAGCAGCTTCGAAGGCCAGGGGACCGGGGAGCTGTTTTTT. Its translation: CASSFEGQGTGELFF. The chain couples TRBV11-1 to TRBJ2-2, with a possible D match to TRBD1 (6 bases). The V gene's germline CDR1 is SGHAT and CDR2 FQDESV (reference sequence). The ends were cut back, 3 bases at V and 5 bases at J, with 13 bases in the middle. The CDR3 contains 15 residues.

The chain combines TRBV11-1 with TRBJ1-1; TRBD1 agrees at 9 bases. Germline V gives CDR1 SGHAT, CDR2 FQDESV (reference sequence). After removal of 5 bases from V and 10 bases from J, the junction contained 11 bases not matched to a gene. The CDR3 covers 14 residues. Here the CDR3 DNA reads TGTGCCAGCAGCGCCAACCGGGACAGGGTTCCAGCTTTCTTT. Translated, it gives CASSANRDRVPAFF.

This chain joins TRBV11-2 and TRBJ2-1; 9 positions agree with TRBD2. CDR1 and CDR2 (germline): SGHAT, FQNNGV. The CDR3 is 17 amino acids. J lost 2 bases, V lost 5 bases, and 10 bases had no gene match. The CDR3 DNA is TGTGCCAGCAGCCCCCGCCTAGCGGGACTCACCTACAATGAGCAGTTCTTC. Residues: CASSPRLAGLTYNEQFF.

The V call is TRBV7-6, the J call TRBJ2-5; tentative D call: TRBD2 (6 bases). The germline V gene has CDR1 SGHVS and CDR2 FNYEAQ. This CDR3 region has 15 residues. Deletions cut 2 bases from V and 2 bases from J, with 12 bases between. The CDR3 DNA reads as TGTGCCAGCAGCTTAATGGGGGGAGGTCAAGAGACCCAGTACTTC. It specifies CASSLMGGGQETQYF. The full variable domain, in which reference TRBV7-6 and TRBJ2-5 provide the parts outside the CDR3, is GAGVSQSPRYKVTKRGQDVALRCDPISGHVSLYWYRQALGQGPEFLTYFNYEAQQDKSGLPNDRFSAERPEGSISTLTIQRTEQRDSAMYRCASSLMGGGQETQYFGPGTRLLVL.

V gene TRBV9 combines with J gene TRBJ1-2; D gene uncertain. The CDR3 loop spans 14 amino acids. Germline V gives CDR1 SGDLS, CDR2 YYNGEE. Between the trimmed V and J ends, which lost 6 bases and 2 bases, there was a span of 14 bases. The CDR3 reads CASTTSGGNYGYTF. The CDR3 DNA sequence: TGTGCCAGCACCACCTCGGGTGGAAACTATGGCTACACCTTC.

The CDR3 region is CSAPRRGEQFF. For the CDR3, the DNA is TGCAGTGCCCCCCGGCGGGGGGAGCAGTTCTTC. V gene TRBV20-1 combines with J gene TRBJ2-1; 7 nucleotides match TRBD2. The CDR3 consists of 11 residues. J was trimmed by 10 bases and V by 6 bases; bases with no gene match: 6. Germline lookup yields CDR1 DFQATT and CDR2 SNEGSKA (reference sequence).